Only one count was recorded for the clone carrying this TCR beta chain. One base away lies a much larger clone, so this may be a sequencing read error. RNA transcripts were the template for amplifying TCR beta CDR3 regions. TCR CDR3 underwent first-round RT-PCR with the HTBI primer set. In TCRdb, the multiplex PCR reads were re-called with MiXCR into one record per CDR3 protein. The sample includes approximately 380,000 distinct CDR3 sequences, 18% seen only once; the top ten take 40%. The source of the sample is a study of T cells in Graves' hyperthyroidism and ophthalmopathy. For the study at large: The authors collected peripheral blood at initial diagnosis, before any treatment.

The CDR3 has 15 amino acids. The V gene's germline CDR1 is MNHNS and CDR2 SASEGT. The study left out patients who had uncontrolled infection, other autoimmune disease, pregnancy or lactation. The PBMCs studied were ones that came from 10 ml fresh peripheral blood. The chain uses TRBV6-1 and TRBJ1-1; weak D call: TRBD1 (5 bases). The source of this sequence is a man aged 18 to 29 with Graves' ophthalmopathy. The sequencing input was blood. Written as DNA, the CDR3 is TGTGCCGGCAGTGGGGCAGGCGGGTTGGACACTGAAGCTTTCTTT. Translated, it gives CAGSGAGGLDTEAFF.